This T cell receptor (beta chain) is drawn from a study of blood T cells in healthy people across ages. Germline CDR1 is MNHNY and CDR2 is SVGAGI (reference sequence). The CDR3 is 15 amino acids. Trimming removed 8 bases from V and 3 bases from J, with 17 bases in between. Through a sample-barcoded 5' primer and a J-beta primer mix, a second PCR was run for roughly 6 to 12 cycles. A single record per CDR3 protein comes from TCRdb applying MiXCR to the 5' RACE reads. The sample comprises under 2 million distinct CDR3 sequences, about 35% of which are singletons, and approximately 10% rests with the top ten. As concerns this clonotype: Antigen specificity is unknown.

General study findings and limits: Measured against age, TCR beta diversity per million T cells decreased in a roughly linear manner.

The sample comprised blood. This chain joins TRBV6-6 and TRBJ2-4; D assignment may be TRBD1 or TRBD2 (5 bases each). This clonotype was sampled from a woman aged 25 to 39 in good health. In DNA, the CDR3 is TGTGCCAGCGGCTGGGATGTGGGGGACAAAAACATTCAGTACTTC. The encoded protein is CASGWDVGDKNIQYF.